Listed below are T cell receptor beta chains from one sample, sequenced in a study of shared clonotypes between healthy human individuals. Profiled with immunoSEQ multiplex PCR; TCRdb holds only in-frame clones, not every one. The sample comprises around 600,000 clones, 95% to 98% of which are singletons, and 0.3% rests with the top ten. Specimen: naive CD8+ T cells sorted from blood. These receptors were collected from a man aged 30-40 years in good health. The CDR3 runs from the conserved cysteine through the conserved F or W. A D gene is named only where the DNA matches it firmly. A row's size may be missing; if present it is once, few, many or a size class.

v_gene	d_gene	len	abundance	j_gene	CDR3aa	CDR3nt
TRBV27	TRBD1	14	NA	TRBJ2-7	CASSLGGWGYEQYF	TGTGCCAGCAGCCTAGGGGGCTGGGGTTACGAGCAGTACTTC
TRBV19	NA	13	NA	TRBJ1-2	CASSTGGDYGYTF	TGTGCCAGTAGTACGGGGGGAGACTATGGCTACACCTTC
TRBV27	NA	14	NA	TRBJ2-3	CASSRGYSTDTQYF	TGTGCCAGCAGTCGAGGGTATAGCACAGATACGCAGTATTTT
TRBV5-1	TRBD2	15	NA	TRBJ2-1	CASSLAASGNNEQFF	TGCGCCAGCAGCTTGGCTGCTAGCGGAAACAATGAGCAGTTCTTC
TRBV13	NA	13	NA	TRBJ1-1	CASSLKGGAEAFF	TGTGCCAGCAGCTTAAAAGGGGGGGCTGAAGCTTTCTTT
TRBV27	NA	16	once	TRBJ1-2	CASSNNPVGGIYGYTF	TGTGCCAGCAGTAACAATCCGGTCGGGGGTATCTATGGCTACACCTTC
TRBV28	NA	13	NA	TRBJ2-1	CASSLSVGTRFIF	TGTGCCAGCAGTTTATCGGTCGGGACCCGGTTTATCTTC
TRBV11-2	NA	14	NA	TRBJ1-1	CASSLNLINTEAFF	TGTGCCAGCAGCTTAAATCTGATAAACACTGAAGCTTTCTTT
TRBV5-4	NA	12	NA	TRBJ1-1	CASSLETDEAFF	TGTGCCAGCAGCTTGGAGACAGATGAAGCTTTCTTT
TRBV7-6	NA	13	NA	TRBJ2-7	CASSSGRGYEQYF	TGTGCCAGCAGCTCAGGGCGGGGCTACGAGCAGTACTTC
TRBV15	NA	15	NA	TRBJ2-3	CATSSERLNTDTQYF	TGTGCCACCAGCAGTGAAAGACTGAACACAGATACGCAGTATTTT
TRBV19	NA	13	NA	TRBJ1-1	CASSIDPAGEAFF	TGTGCCAGTAGTATAGATCCGGCAGGAGAAGCTTTCTTT
TRBV9	TRBD1	18	NA	TRBJ1-1	CASSARDRVKSGDTEAFF	TGTGCCAGCAGCGCCCGGGACAGGGTTAAGAGTGGGGACACTGAAGCTTTCTTT
TRBV9	NA	13	NA	TRBJ2-1	CASSGTGVNEQFF	TGTGCCAGCAGCGGAACGGGAGTCAATGAGCAGTTCTTC
TRBV28	TRBD1	13	NA	TRBJ2-7	CASSPGQTYEQYF	TGTGCCAGCAGTCCGGGACAGACCTACGAGCAGTACTTC
TRBV19	NA	15	NA	TRBJ1-5	CASSIVGNGNQPQHF	TGTGCCAGTAGTATAGTAGGGAATGGCAATCAGCCCCAGCATTTT
TRBV27	TRBD1	15	NA	TRBJ2-5	CASSSRQGAGETQYF	TGTGCCAGCAGTTCCCGACAGGGTGCTGGGGAGACCCAGTACTTC
TRBV7-9	TRBD1	14	once	TRBJ2-7	CASSTTGVNYEQYF	TGTGCCAGCAGCACGACAGGGGTAAACTACGAGCAGTACTTC
TRBV5-5	NA	17	NA	TRBJ1-5	CASSCRQKYGLNQPQHF	TGTGCCAGCAGCTGTAGACAGAAATATGGGCTCAATCAGCCCCAGCATTTT
TRBV30	TRBD2	13	NA	TRBJ2-7	CAWNTAGGPEQYF	TGTGCCTGGAATACGGCGGGAGGGCCCGAGCAGTACTTC
TRBV13	NA	15	NA	TRBJ2-3	CASSLRRDNTDTQYF	TGTGCCAGCAGCTTGAGGCGGGACAACACAGATACGCAGTATTTT
TRBV5-1	TRBD1	16	NA	TRBJ2-7	CASSTSPGQGTYEQYF	TGCGCCAGCAGCACGAGCCCGGGACAGGGGACCTACGAGCAGTACTTC
TRBV10-3	TRBD1	14	NA	TRBJ2-3	CAISDVGQGDTQYF	TGTGCCATCAGCGATGTCGGACAGGGGGATACGCAGTATTTT
TRBV7-6	NA	12	NA	TRBJ2-1	CASSLDGGEQFF	TGTGCCAGCAGCTTAGACGGAGGTGAGCAGTTCTTC
TRBV10-2	TRBD1	15	NA	TRBJ2-3	CASSRGQGSTDTQYF	TGCGCCAGCAGTAGGGGACAGGGGAGCACAGATACGCAGTATTTT
TRBV11-1	NA	12	NA	TRBJ2-5	CASSPSGETQYF	TGTGCCAGCAGCCCTTCGGGTGAGACCCAGTACTTC
TRBV7-6	NA	15	NA	TRBJ2-7	CASSLQSQDSYEQYF	TGTGCCAGCAGCTTACAATCCCAGGATTCCTACGAGCAGTACTTC
TRBV7-9	NA	16	NA	TRBJ1-2	CASSLAGSGDLYGYTF	TGTGCCAGCAGCTTAGCAGGATCAGGGGACCTCTATGGCTACACCTTC
TRBV6-5	NA	14	NA	TRBJ2-7	CASSPLGRNNEQYF	TGTGCCAGCAGCCCCCTCGGACGGAACAACGAGCAGTACTTC
TRBV2	TRBD2	18	NA	TRBJ2-1	CARTGLAGGQFAYNEQFF	TGTGCCAGGACGGGACTAGCGGGAGGGCAGTTCGCCTACAATGAGCAGTTCTTC
TRBV19	NA	13	NA	TRBJ1-5	CASSMIGGQPQHF	TGTGCCAGTAGTATGATTGGAGGTCAGCCCCAGCATTTT
TRBV4-1	TRBD2	16	NA	TRBJ2-1	CASSQDNTGTTFPQFF	TGCGCCAGCAGCCAAGATAACACCGGGACTACCTTCCCTCAGTTCTTC
TRBV7-6	NA	15	NA	TRBJ1-1	CASSLREGMNTEAFF	TGTGCCAGCAGCTTAAGGGAGGGAATGAACACTGAAGCTTTCTTT
TRBV4-1	NA	15	NA	TRBJ2-5	CASSYPQGTAETQYF	TGCGCCAGCAGCTACCCGCAGGGAACTGCGGAGACCCAGTACTTC
TRBV30	NA	13	NA	TRBJ2-1	CAWSQSSYNEQFF	TGTGCCTGGAGTCAGAGCTCCTACAATGAGCAGTTCTTC
TRBV10-3	NA	12	NA	TRBJ2-5	CAAHSLQETQYF	TGTGCCGCTCACAGCCTCCAAGAGACCCAGTACTTC
TRBV7-9	NA	15	once	TRBJ1-2	CASSPESGTFYGYTF	TGTGCCAGCAGCCCGGAAAGTGGGACGTTCTATGGCTACACCTTC
TRBV7-9	TRBD1	17	NA	TRBJ2-7	CASSSIPGQELSYEQYF	TGTGCCAGCAGCTCTATACCGGGACAGGAGCTCTCCTACGAGCAGTACTTC
TRBV7-8	NA	13	NA	TRBJ2-1	CASSLDTYNEQFF	TGTGCCAGCAGCTTAGACACCTACAATGAGCAGTTCTTC
TRBV6-5	NA	15	NA	TRBJ1-1	CASSWIQGTFTEAFF	TGTGCCAGCAGTTGGATTCAGGGGACTTTCACTGAAGCTTTCTTT
TRBV27	NA	13	NA	TRBJ1-4	CASRRATNEKLFF	TGTGCCAGCAGACGGGCAACTAATGAAAAACTGTTTTTT
TRBV14	NA	15	NA	TRBJ2-1	CASSDGLGLYNEQFF	TGTGCCAGCAGCGACGGGCTAGGACTCTACAATGAGCAGTTCTTC